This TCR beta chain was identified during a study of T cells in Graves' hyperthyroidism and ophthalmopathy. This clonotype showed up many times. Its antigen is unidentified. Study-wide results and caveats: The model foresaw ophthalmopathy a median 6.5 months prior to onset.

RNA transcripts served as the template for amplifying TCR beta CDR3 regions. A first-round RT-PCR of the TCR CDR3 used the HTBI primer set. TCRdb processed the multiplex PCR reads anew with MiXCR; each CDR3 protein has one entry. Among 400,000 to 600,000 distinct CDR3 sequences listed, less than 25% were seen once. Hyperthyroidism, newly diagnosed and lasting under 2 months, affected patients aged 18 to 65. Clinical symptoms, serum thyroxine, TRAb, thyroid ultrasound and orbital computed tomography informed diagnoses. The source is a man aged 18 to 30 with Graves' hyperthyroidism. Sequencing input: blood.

The DNA of the CDR3 is TGTGCCAGCAGTGCGGACAGGCTTGGTTTCTACGAGCAGTACTTC. The encoded protein is CASSADRLGFYEQYF. This chain links TRBV6-1 with TRBJ2-7; TRBD1 matches 7 bases. V gave up 4 bases and J gave up 3 bases; unmatched junction bases: 9. Germline loops: CDR1 MNHNS, CDR2 SASEGT. This CDR3 is 15 amino acids long.